The T cell receptor beta chain under discussion was sequenced for a study of T cell changes during pregnancy in multiple sclerosis. V lost 1 base, J lost 6 bases, and 12 bases lay in between. The germline gives CDR1 SNHLY, CDR2 FYNNEI. The CDR3 contains 15 residues. Some clones are missing from TCRdb's copy, which holds only in-frame ones; the method was immunoSEQ multiplex PCR. Of 30,000 to 50,000 clones in the sample, roughly nine tenths were seen once. This chain joins TRBV2 and TRBJ2-2; possibly TRBD1 for D (6 bases). Sequencing was performed on CD4+ T cells from peripheral blood mononuclear cells, taken in the third trimester of pregnancy. This TCR derives from a female donor with multiple sclerosis, enrolled in a pregnancy study. DNA for the CDR3: TGTGCCAGCAGTGAAGTGGGGGCCCTTCCCGGGGAGCTGTTTTTT. It codes for CASSEVGALPGELFF.